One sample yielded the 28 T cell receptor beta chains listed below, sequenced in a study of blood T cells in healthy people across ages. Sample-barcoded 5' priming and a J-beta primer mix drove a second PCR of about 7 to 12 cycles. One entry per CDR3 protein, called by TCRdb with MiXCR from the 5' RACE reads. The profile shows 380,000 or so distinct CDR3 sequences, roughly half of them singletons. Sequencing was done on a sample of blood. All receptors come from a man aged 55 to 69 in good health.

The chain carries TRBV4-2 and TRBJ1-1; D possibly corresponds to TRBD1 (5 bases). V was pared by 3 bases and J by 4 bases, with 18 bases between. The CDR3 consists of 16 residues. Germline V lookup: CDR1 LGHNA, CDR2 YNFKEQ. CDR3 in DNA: TGTGCCAGCAGCCACCGATTAGAGGGGTCGGTCACTGAAGCTTTCTTT. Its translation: CASSHRLEGSVTEAFF.

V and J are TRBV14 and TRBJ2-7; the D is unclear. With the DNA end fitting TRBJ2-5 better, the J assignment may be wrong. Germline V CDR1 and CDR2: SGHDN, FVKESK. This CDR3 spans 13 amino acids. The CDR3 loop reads CASSSSWRETQYF. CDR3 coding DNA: TGTGCCAGCAGCAGTTCGTGGCGAGAGACCCAGTACTTC.

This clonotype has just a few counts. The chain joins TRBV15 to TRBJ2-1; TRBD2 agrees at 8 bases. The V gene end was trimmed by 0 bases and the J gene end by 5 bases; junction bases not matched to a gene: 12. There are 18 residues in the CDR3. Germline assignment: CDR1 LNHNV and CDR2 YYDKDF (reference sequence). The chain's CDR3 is CATSRDSGGAATNNEQFF. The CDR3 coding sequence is TGTGCCACCAGCAGAGATTCGGGGGGGGCGGCGACAAACAATGAGCAGTTCTTC.

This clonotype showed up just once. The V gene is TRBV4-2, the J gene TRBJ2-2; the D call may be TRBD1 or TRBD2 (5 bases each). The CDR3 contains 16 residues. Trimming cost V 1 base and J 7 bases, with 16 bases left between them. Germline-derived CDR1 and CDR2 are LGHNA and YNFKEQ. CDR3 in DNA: TGTGCCAGCAGCCAAGGCGAGGGGAGCAGCGGCGGGGAGCTGTTTTTT. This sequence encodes CASSQGEGSSGGELFF.

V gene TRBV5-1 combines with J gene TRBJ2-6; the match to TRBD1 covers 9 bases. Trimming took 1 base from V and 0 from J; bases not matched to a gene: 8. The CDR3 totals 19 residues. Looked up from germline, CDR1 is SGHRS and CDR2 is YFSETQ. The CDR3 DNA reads TGCGCCAGCAGCTTGCCGGGACAGGGAAGGAGCTCTGGGGCCAACGTCCTGACTTTC. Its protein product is CASSLPGQGRSSGANVLTF.

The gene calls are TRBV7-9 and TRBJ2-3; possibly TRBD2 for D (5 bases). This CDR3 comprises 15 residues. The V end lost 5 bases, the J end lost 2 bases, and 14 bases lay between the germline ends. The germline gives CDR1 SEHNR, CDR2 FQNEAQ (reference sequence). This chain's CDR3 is CASSTRPRDTDTQYF. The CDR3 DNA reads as TGTGCCAGCAGCACACGGCCCCGGGACACAGATACGCAGTATTTT.

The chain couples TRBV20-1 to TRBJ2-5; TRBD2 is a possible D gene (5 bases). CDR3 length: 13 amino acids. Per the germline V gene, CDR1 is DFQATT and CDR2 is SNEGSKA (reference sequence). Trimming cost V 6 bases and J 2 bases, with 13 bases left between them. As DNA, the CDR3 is TGCAGTGCCCGCGGGCACTTACAAGAGACCCAGTACTTC. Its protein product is CSARGHLQETQYF.

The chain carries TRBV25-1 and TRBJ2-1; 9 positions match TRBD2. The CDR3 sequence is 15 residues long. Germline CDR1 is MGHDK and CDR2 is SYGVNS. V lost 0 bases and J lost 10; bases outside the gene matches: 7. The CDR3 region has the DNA TGTGCCAGCAGTGAATATTCGGTAGCGGGGGACGAGCAGTTCTTC. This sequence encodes CASSEYSVAGDEQFF.

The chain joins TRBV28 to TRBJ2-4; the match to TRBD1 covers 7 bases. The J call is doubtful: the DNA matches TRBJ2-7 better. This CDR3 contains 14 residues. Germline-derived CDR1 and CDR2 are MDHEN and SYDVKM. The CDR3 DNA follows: TGTGCCAGCACCTCGACAGGGCTCAACTACGAGCAGTACTTC. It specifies CASTSTGLNYEQYF.

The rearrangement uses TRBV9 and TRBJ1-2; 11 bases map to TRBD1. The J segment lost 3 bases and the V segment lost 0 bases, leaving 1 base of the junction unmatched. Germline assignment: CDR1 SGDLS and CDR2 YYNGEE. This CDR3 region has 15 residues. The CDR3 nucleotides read TGTGCCAGCAGCGTAGGGACAGGGGGCGACTATGGCTACACCTTC. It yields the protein CASSVGTGGDYGYTF. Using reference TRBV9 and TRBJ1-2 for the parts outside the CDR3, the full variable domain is DSGVTQTPKHLITATGQRVTLRCSPRSGDLSVYWYQQSLDQGLQFLIQYYNGEERAKGNILERFSAQQFPDLHSELNLSSLELGDSALYFCASSVGTGGDYGYTFGSGTRLTVV.

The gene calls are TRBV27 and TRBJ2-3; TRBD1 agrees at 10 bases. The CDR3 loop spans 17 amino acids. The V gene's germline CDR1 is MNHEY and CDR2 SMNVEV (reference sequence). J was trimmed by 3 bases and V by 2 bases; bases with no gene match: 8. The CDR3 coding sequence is TGTGCCAGCAGTTTACGCGGGACAGGGGCAGCGACAGATACGCAGTATTTT. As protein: CASSLRGTGAATDTQYF.

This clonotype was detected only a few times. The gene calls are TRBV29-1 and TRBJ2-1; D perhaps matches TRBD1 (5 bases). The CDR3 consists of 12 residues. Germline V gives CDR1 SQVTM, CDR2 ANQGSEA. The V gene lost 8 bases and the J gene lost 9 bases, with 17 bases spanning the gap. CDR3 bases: TGCAGCCCTTCGCCGGCAGGGCCTGAGCAGTTCTTC. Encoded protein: CSPSPAGPEQFF.

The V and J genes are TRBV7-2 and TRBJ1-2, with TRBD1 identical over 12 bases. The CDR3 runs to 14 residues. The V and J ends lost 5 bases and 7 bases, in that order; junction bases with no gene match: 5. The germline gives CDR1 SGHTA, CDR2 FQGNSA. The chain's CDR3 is CASSMGQGAGGYTF. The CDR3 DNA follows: TGTGCCAGCAGCATGGGACAGGGGGCTGGTGGCTACACCTTC. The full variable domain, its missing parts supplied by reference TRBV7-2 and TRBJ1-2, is GAGVSQSPSNKVTEKGKDVELRCDPISGHTALYWYRQSLGQGLEFLIYFQGNSAPDKSGLPSDRFSAERTGGSVSTLTIQRTQQEDSAVYLCASSMGQGAGGYTFGSGTRLTVV.

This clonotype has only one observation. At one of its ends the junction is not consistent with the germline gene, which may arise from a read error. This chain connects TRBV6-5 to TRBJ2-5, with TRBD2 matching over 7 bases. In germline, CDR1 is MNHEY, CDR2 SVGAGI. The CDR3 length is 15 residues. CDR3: CASSPLGTTQETQYF. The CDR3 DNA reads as TGTGCTAGCAGTCCCTTGGGGACTACCCAAGAGACCCAGTACTTC.

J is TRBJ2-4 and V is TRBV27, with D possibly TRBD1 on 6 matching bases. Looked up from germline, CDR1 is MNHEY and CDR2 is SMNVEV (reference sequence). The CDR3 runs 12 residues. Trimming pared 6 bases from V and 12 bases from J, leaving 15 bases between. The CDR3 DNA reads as TGTGCCAGCAGAACACTTCAGGGGACTCAGTACTTC. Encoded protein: CASRTLQGTQYF.

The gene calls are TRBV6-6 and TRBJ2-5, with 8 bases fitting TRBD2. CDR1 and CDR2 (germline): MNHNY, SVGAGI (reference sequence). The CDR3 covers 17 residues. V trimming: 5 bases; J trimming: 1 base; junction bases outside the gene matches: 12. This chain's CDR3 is CASSRGGAGERQETQYF. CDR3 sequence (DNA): TGTGCCAGCAGTAGGGGGGGAGCGGGAGAGCGCCAAGAGACCCAGTACTTC.

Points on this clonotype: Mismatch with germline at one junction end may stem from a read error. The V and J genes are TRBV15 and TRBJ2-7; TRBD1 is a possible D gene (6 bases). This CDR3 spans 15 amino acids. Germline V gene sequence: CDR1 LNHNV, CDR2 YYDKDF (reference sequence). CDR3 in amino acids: CATSSERGFAYKQYF. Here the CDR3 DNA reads TGTGCCACCAGCAGTGAAAGGGGGTTCGCCTACAAGCAGTACTTC.

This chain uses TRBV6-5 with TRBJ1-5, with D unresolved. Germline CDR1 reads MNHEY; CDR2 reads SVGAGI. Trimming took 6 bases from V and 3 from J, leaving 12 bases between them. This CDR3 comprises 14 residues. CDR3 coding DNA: TGTGCCAGCAGCCCGAACGGGAACAATCAGCCCCAGCATTTT. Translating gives CASSPNGNNQPQHF.

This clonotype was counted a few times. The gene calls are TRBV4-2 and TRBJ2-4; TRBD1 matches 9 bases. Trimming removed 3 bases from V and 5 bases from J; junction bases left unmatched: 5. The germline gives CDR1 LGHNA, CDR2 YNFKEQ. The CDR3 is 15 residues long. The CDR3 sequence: CASSQEQGAENIQYF. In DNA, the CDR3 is TGTGCCAGCAGCCAGGAACAGGGGGCAGAAAACATTCAGTACTTC.

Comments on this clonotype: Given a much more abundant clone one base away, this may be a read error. The CDR3 protein is CASSVSGRAHEQYF. DNA of the CDR3: TGTGCCAGCAGTGTGAGCGGGAGGGCCCACGAGCAGTACTTC. The chain carries TRBV12-3 or TRBV12-4 and TRBJ2-7; 10 positions agree with TRBD2. This CDR3 has 14 amino acids. The V gene end was trimmed by 5 bases and the J gene end by 5 bases; junction bases not matched to a gene: 6.

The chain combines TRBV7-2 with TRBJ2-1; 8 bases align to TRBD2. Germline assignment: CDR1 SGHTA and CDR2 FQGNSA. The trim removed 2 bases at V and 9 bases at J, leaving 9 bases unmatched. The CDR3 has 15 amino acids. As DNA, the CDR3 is TGTGCCAGCAGCTTAAGGCGGGGGGCCGGCGGTGAGCAGTTCTTC. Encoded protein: CASSLRRGAGGEQFF.

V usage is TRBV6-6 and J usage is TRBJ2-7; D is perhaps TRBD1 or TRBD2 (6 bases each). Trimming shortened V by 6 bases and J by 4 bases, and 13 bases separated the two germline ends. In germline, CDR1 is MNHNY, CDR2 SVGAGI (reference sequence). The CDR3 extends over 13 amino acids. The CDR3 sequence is CASRGAGRYEQYF. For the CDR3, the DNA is TGTGCCAGCAGGGGGGCAGGGAGGTACGAGCAGTACTTC.

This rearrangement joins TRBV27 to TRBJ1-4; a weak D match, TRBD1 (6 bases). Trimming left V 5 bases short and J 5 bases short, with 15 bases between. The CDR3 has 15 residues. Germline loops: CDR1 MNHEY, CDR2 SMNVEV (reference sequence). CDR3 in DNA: TGTGCCAGCAGTCCACGACAGGCCCCAAATGAAAAACTGTTTTTT. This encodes CASSPRQAPNEKLFF.

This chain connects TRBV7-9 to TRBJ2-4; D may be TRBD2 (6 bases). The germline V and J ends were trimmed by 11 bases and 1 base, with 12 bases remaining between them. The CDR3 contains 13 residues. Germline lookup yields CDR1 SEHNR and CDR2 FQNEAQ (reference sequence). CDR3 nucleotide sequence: TGTGCCGTGGGGGGAGACGCCAAAAACATTCAGTACTTC. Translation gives CAVGGDAKNIQYF.

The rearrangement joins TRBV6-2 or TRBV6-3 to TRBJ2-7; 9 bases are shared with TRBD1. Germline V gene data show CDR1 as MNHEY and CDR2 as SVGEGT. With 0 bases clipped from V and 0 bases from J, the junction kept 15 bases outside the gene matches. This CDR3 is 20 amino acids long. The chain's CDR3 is CASSYSMRGVKGQGSYEQYF. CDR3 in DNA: TGTGCCAGCAGTTACTCGATGCGCGGTGTCAAGGGACAGGGCTCCTACGAGCAGTACTTC.

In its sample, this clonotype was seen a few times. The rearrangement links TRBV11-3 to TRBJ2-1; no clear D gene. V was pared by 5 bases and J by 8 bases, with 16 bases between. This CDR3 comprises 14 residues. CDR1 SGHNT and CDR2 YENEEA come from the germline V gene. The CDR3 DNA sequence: TGTGCCAGCAGCCCGTCAAGGATTGGGGATGAGCAGTTCTTC. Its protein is CASSPSRIGDEQFF.

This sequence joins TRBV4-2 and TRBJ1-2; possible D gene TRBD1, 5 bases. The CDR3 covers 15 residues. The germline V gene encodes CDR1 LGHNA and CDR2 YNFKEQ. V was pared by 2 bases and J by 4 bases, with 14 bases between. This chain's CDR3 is CASSQPGEAGYGYTF. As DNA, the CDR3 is TGTGCCAGCAGCCAACCGGGGGAGGCGGGCTATGGCTACACCTTC.

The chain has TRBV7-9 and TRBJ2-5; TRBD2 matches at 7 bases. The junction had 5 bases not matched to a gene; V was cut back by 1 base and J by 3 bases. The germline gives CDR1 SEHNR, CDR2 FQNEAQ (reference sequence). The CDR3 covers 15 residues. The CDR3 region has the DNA TGTGCCAGCAGCTTAGAAGGGACTAACAAAGAGACCCAGTACTTC. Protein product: CASSLEGTNKETQYF.